This T cell receptor (beta chain) was identified during a study of blood T cell repertoires in COVID-19. Study overall: Spain, Italy and the United States supplied samples that represented acute and convalescent COVID-19. The analysed material was cDNA or gDNA that came from T cells, B-cell-depleted T cells, or PBMCs.

The trim removed 3 bases at V and 1 base at J, leaving 9 bases unmatched. CDR1 MGHRA and CDR2 YSYEKL come from the germline V gene. CDR3 length: 16 amino acids. Original handling: Scientists estimated how many nucleated cells there were by amplifying reference gene primers. Produced via immunoSEQ multiplex PCR; TCRdb's table is partial and in-frame only. V, J and clone size are taken as reported in that table, and D and trimming were inferred from the DNA itself. The data contain 120,000 or so clones, roughly 85% of them singletons. The material sequenced was peripheral blood. This receptor was identified in a human donor in a cohort sampled during active COVID-19. V gene TRBV4-1 combines with J gene TRBJ2-7, with 7 bases matching TRBD2. CDR3 loop: CASSHGTGTTSYEQYF. CDR3 in DNA: TGCGCCAGCAGCCATGGAACCGGGACTACTTCCTACGAGCAGTACTTC.